The sequence of this TCR beta chain was determined in a study of shared T cell receptors in the human thymus (dated by TCRdb to the early 2020s). About the study as a whole: The study examined how the human thymus generates shared, self-reactive T-cell receptor alpha chains.

From its cysteine to its phenylalanine, the CDR3 spans 20 amino acids. Only the CDR3 region is kept as DNA, spanning 60 bases read in frame from base 1. V has 2 bases trimmed and J has 0 bases trimmed; junction bases matching no gene number 16. The germline V gene gives CDR1 as SNHLY and CDR2 as FYNNEI. The library relied on the immunoSEQ multiplex PCR assay. Here the immuneACCESS table is served through TCRdb, limited to in-frame sequences with V and J called. Missing clones are a known gap in these copies; in checked studies unresolved V genes cover under half, and the rest lacks a known reason. The sample has more than 550,000 clones on record, 70% to 90% of them singletons. Of the sample, under 0.012% is held by the ten largest clones. A remark on this clone: The specificity of this receptor is unknown. It has no much larger one-base neighbor in the sample; base qualities were not kept.

These same records also appear under a second study, on human thymus T cells. According to the second study: The donors were immunologically healthy infants in Finland who had open corrective cardiac surgery for congenital heart defects. Thymus tissue was collected as surgical resects that were removed during corrective cardiac surgery. Biased V and J gene segment usage appeared to be present in both thymic and peripheral blood repertoires. According to the related research, thymic TCR repertoires were highly overlapping among unrelated individuals. The study characterized TCR alpha and beta repertoires from seven to nine infant thymus samples and four related peripheral blood samples. The infant donors were about 6 to 250 days old, and the cohort included over five males and a couple of females. Thymocytes were mechanically released from the tissue and were stored as pellets of 10-30 million cells at -70 degrees C. Genomic DNA was extracted from frozen cell pellets with a QIAsymphony instrument. The immunoSEQ multiplex PCR assay was used to amplify the TCRB and TCRAD loci from a standardized amount of quality-controlled genomic DNA. The amplicons covered the V(D)J region and were long enough to include the CDR3 and to identify the V and J genes. The commercial immunoSEQ service was used to sequence amplicons on an Illumina platform. Corrections for primer bias and sequencing errors followed previously described methods, while TCRAD and TCRB definitions were based on the IMGT database. Repertoires were analysed with immunoSEQ Analyzer 3.0 and VDJTools, covering basic statistics, V/J segment usage, diversity estimates, rarefaction and pairwise overlap. To estimate diversity, the Chao1, ChaoE, Efron-Thisted, Shannon and inverse Simpson indices were applied, and diversity was also estimated on datasets down-sampled to the smallest sample. For repertoire overlap, CDR3 nucleotide sequence, V gene and J gene had to match strictly, and clustering was done by Jaccard-based multidimensional scaling. On average, about 800,000 unique TCRB clonotypes were obtained from thymus samples, compared with roughly 84,000 from blood samples.

The chain is assembled from TRBV2 and TRBJ1-1, with TRBD1 matching 9 junction bases. This clonotype was sampled from a girl under three years old with a congenital heart defect. Donor details come from another sample of the same person, matched by shared clones. Sample: thymocytes. The CDR3 here reads CASSERMPRTGASMNTEAFF. The sequenced DNA is TGTGCCAGCAGTGAACGGATGCCTCGGACAGGGGCATCCATGAACACTGAAGCTTTCTTT.